This is a list of T cell receptor beta chains from one sample in a study of T-cell reconstitution after alpha-beta-depleted transplantation in children. Each CDR3 protein gets one entry after TCRdb re-called the PCR reads with MiXCR. The profile shows fewer than 400,000 distinct CDR3 sequences, approximately 20% of them singletons. The source was PBMCs from the stem cell graft donor, collected from the stem cell graft. All receptors come from a human donor who donated a stem cell graft to a child with acute myeloid leukemia. Both conserved end residues are part of each CDR3. A D gene is named only where the DNA matches it firmly. Expanded clones get a size class; other rows say once, few or many, or leave the size out.

J: TRBJ2-3; V: TRBV25-1; size: few; D: TRBD1; DNA: TGTGCCAGCAGTGAACGGGGACAGGGGCACCAAACTAGCACAGATACGCAGTATTTT; CDR3: CASSERGQGHQTSTDTQYF
J: TRBJ1-1; V: TRBV12-3/TRBV12-4; size: NA; D: NA; DNA: TGTGCCAGCCGGGAGTATGGAACTGAAGCTTTCTTT; CDR3: CASREYGTEAFF
J: TRBJ2-1; V: TRBV24-1; size: NA; D: NA; DNA: TGTGCCACCAGTCGGGCCCAGGGGCGCCACTCCTACAATGAGCAGTTCTTC; CDR3: CATSRAQGRHSYNEQFF
J: TRBJ2-5; V: TRBV7-6; size: few; D: TRBD2; DNA: TGTGCCAGCAGCCGGAGACCGGGACTAGCGGGAGAAGAGACCCAGTACTTC; CDR3: CASSRRPGLAGEETQYF
J: TRBJ2-5; V: TRBV6-1; size: NA; D: NA; DNA: TGTGCCAGTGGACAACGGAGGGCGCGGATTCGGCAAGAGACCCAGTACTTC; CDR3: CASGQRRARIRQETQYF
J: TRBJ2-1; V: TRBV12-3/TRBV12-4; size: many; D: NA; DNA: TGTGCCAGCAGTTTAGGGAGGAGAGGTGAGCAGTTCTTC; CDR3: CASSLGRRGEQFF
J: TRBJ2-3; V: TRBV7-2; size: few; D: NA; DNA: TGTGCCAGCAGCTACCGTGCTGGCACAGATACGCAGTATTTT; CDR3: CASSYRAGTDTQYF
J: TRBJ1-6; V: TRBV29-1; size: few; D: TRBD1; DNA: TGCAGCGTTGGCGACAGGGCTAATTCACCCCTCCACTTT; CDR3: CSVGDRANSPLHF
J: TRBJ2-1; V: TRBV11-1; size: NA; D: TRBD2; DNA: TGTGCCAGCAGCTTAGGGGCCCTAGCGGGAGACCTCTCCTACAATGAGCAGTTCTTC; CDR3: CASSLGALAGDLSYNEQFF
J: TRBJ2-1; V: TRBV27; size: few; D: TRBD1; DNA: TGTGCCAGCAGTTTATCAGGGGGCGGCTATGAGCAGTTCTTC; CDR3: CASSLSGGGYEQFF
J: TRBJ2-3; V: TRBV7-8; size: many; D: NA; DNA: TGTGCCAGCAGCTTAGTTAGGGCAGAGCGAGGAGATACGCAGTATTTT; CDR3: CASSLVRAERGDTQYF
J: TRBJ1-2; V: TRBV12-3/TRBV12-4; size: many; D: NA; DNA: TGTGCCAGCAGTGGCCCTGGGAGCTATGGCTACACCTTC; CDR3: CASSGPGSYGYTF
J: TRBJ2-7; V: TRBV29-1; size: many; D: NA; DNA: TGCAGCGCGGGTCGGGGTCCCCGCGAGCAGTACTTC; CDR3: CSAGRGPREQYF
J: TRBJ2-7; V: TRBV20-1; size: few; D: TRBD1; DNA: TGCAGTGCTGGCAAGGGACAGGGAGTCCACGAGCAGTACTTC; CDR3: CSAGKGQGVHEQYF
J: TRBJ1-4; V: TRBV4-1; size: NA; D: NA; DNA: TGCGCCAGCAGCCAAGAAGGATTAGGGACTAATGAAAAACTGTTTTTT; CDR3: CASSQEGLGTNEKLFF
J: TRBJ1-1; V: TRBV6-4; size: many; D: NA; DNA: TGTGCCAGCAGTGACTCGGACAACACTGAAGCTTTCTTT; CDR3: CASSDSDNTEAFF
J: TRBJ2-1; V: TRBV29-1; size: NA; D: TRBD2; DNA: TGCAGCGTTCCGACTAGCGGATTCTACAATGAGCAGTTCTTC; CDR3: CSVPTSGFYNEQFF
J: TRBJ1-2; V: TRBV28; size: few; D: NA; DNA: TGTGCCAGCAGCGTGGACAGTGGAGGTGGCTACACCTTC; CDR3: CASSVDSGGGYTF
J: TRBJ2-1; V: TRBV6-2/TRBV6-3; size: NA; D: NA; DNA: TGTGCCAGCAGTATTATGGCAGGGCCCTACAATGAGCAGTTCTTC; CDR3: CASSIMAGPYNEQFF
J: TRBJ2-5; V: TRBV5-1; size: few; D: NA; DNA: TGCGCCAGCAGCTGGGCAGGGGGGCAAGAGACCCAGTACTTC; CDR3: CASSWAGGQETQYF
J: TRBJ1-6; V: TRBV20-1; size: NA; D: NA; DNA: TGCAGTGCTAGAGGGGGAACAGGAGATTCACCCCTCCACTTT; CDR3: CSARGGTGDSPLHF
J: TRBJ2-7; V: TRBV10-3; size: NA; D: TRBD1; DNA: TGTGCCATCAGTGAGTCTATGGGGACAGTTCTGGGAGAGCAGTACTTC; CDR3: CAISESMGTVLGEQYF
J: TRBJ2-1; V: TRBV20-1; size: few; D: NA; DNA: TGCAGTGCTTTCACTAGGGTAGTGTTCAATGAGCAGTTCTTC; CDR3: CSAFTRVVFNEQFF
J: TRBJ1-1; V: TRBV19; size: few; D: NA; DNA: TGTGCCAGTAGTGTGAACACTGAAGCTTTCTTT; CDR3: CASSVNTEAFF
J: TRBJ1-1; V: TRBV7-9; size: NA; D: TRBD1; DNA: TGTGCCATCGACAGGGGAGGCACTGAAGCTTTCTTT; CDR3: CAIDRGGTEAFF
J: TRBJ2-7; V: TRBV11-2; size: NA; D: NA; DNA: TGTGCCAGCAGCTGGGGGGCTAGCTCCTACGAGCAGTACTTC; CDR3: CASSWGASSYEQYF
J: TRBJ2-7; V: TRBV4-2; size: NA; D: TRBD2; DNA: TGTGCCAGCAGCCAAGATTCCCTAGCGGGAGAGACCTACGAGCAGTACTTC; CDR3: CASSQDSLAGETYEQYF
J: TRBJ2-7; V: TRBV7-8; size: NA; D: TRBD2; DNA: TGTGCCAGCAGCTTCTCTGGGCTAGCGGGAGCTTACGAGCAGTACTTC; CDR3: CASSFSGLAGAYEQYF
J: TRBJ2-5; V: TRBV12-3/TRBV12-4; size: few; D: NA; DNA: TGTGCCAGCAGTTTTAAAGGGGGCCAAGAGACCCAGTACTTC; CDR3: CASSFKGGQETQYF
J: TRBJ2-3; V: TRBV25-1; size: NA; D: NA; DNA: TGTGCCAGCTCTCCGGGAATCTTGGATACGCAGTATTTT; CDR3: CASSPGILDTQYF
J: TRBJ2-1; V: TRBV12-3/TRBV12-4; size: NA; D: TRBD1; DNA: TGTGCCAGCACCCCCTCCGGACAGGTTTACAATGAGCAGTTCTTC; CDR3: CASTPSGQVYNEQFF
J: TRBJ2-3; V: TRBV27; size: few; D: NA; DNA: TGTGCCAGCAGTTTACGAGCTTTCACAGATACGCAGTATTTT; CDR3: CASSLRAFTDTQYF
J: TRBJ2-2; V: TRBV2; size: NA; D: TRBD2; DNA: TGTGCCAGCACTGGGCTAGCGGGAGTCGGGGAGCTGTTTTTT; CDR3: CASTGLAGVGELFF
J: TRBJ2-7; V: TRBV29-1; size: few; D: TRBD2; DNA: TGCAGCGTTGAATCGGGGGGTAGGGCCTACGAGCAGTACTTC; CDR3: CSVESGGRAYEQYF
J: TRBJ2-1; V: TRBV15; size: many; D: TRBD2; DNA: TGTGCCACCAGCAGGGGGACTACCCGGAACAATGAGCAGTTCTTC; CDR3: CATSRGTTRNNEQFF
J: TRBJ2-3; V: TRBV4-2; size: few; D: NA; DNA: TGTGCCAGCAGCCAGGCTAGCGCTAGTGCGACTAGCACAGATACGCAGTATTTT; CDR3: CASSQASASATSTDTQYF
J: TRBJ2-1; V: TRBV28; size: NA; D: TRBD2; DNA: TGTGCCAGCAGTTTACACCGGACTAGCGGGAGGTCTGAGCAGTTCTTC; CDR3: CASSLHRTSGRSEQFF
J: TRBJ2-7; V: TRBV20-1; size: many; D: NA; DNA: TGCAGTGCGCCGTCCGGGGTCTACGAGCAGTACTTC; CDR3: CSAPSGVYEQYF
J: TRBJ2-3; V: TRBV12-3/TRBV12-4; size: NA; D: TRBD2; DNA: TGTGCCAGCAGTTTATCTAGCGGAGCCCACACAGATACGCAGTATTTT; CDR3: CASSLSSGAHTDTQYF
J: TRBJ2-7; V: TRBV7-8; size: NA; D: NA; DNA: TGTGCCATCCGATTTAGCCTTGGCTACGAGCAGTACTTC; CDR3: CAIRFSLGYEQYF
J: TRBJ1-2; V: TRBV20-1; size: few; D: TRBD1; DNA: TGCAGTGCCATGACAGGGGATAACTATGGCTACACCTTC; CDR3: CSAMTGDNYGYTF
J: TRBJ2-1; V: TRBV29-1; size: NA; D: NA; DNA: TGCAGCGTGGGGATCTACAATGAGCAGTTCTTC; CDR3: CSVGIYNEQFF
J: TRBJ1-2; V: TRBV29-1; size: NA; D: TRBD1; DNA: TGCAGCGTTGACTTCGGGACAGGGGGCCTGGGCTACACCTTC; CDR3: CSVDFGTGGLGYTF
J: TRBJ2-5; V: TRBV5-1; size: NA; D: NA; DNA: TGCGCCAGCAGTTCGAGCGGCACCTCCTTCCAAGAGACCCAGTACTTC; CDR3: CASSSSGTSFQETQYF
J: TRBJ1-1; V: TRBV24-1; size: few; D: TRBD1; DNA: TGTGCCACCGAGGACAGGGACCAAACTGAAGCTTTCTTT; CDR3: CATEDRDQTEAFF
J: TRBJ2-3; V: TRBV4-1; size: many; D: NA; DNA: TGCGCCAGCAGCCCCCGGCCTATCACAGATACGCAGTATTTT; CDR3: CASSPRPITDTQYF
J: TRBJ2-1; V: TRBV12-3/TRBV12-4; size: many; D: NA; DNA: TGTGCCAGCAGTTGGGGGAGGAATGAGCAGTTCTTC; CDR3: CASSWGRNEQFF
J: TRBJ2-1; V: TRBV7-6; size: many; D: TRBD1; DNA: TGTGCCAGCAGCTTGGCACAGGGGACCTACAATGAGCAGTTCTTC; CDR3: CASSLAQGTYNEQFF
J: TRBJ1-4; V: TRBV7-9; size: NA; D: NA; DNA: TGTGCCAGCAGCTTAACGGGGTGCGGTGAAAAACTGTTTTTT; CDR3: CASSLTGCGEKLFF
J: TRBJ1-5; V: TRBV30; size: NA; D: NA; DNA: TGTGCCTGGAGTGCTGATAGCAATCAGCCCCAGCATTTT; CDR3: CAWSADSNQPQHF
J: TRBJ2-3; V: TRBV28; size: few; D: NA; DNA: TGTGCCAGCAGCCTAAAGGTCCCGGCGACGCAGTATTTT; CDR3: CASSLKVPATQYF
J: TRBJ2-7; V: TRBV5-1; size: few; D: TRBD2; DNA: TGCGCCAGCACCACGGACCCAGCGGGAGTCGTGCAGTACTTC; CDR3: CASTTDPAGVVQYF